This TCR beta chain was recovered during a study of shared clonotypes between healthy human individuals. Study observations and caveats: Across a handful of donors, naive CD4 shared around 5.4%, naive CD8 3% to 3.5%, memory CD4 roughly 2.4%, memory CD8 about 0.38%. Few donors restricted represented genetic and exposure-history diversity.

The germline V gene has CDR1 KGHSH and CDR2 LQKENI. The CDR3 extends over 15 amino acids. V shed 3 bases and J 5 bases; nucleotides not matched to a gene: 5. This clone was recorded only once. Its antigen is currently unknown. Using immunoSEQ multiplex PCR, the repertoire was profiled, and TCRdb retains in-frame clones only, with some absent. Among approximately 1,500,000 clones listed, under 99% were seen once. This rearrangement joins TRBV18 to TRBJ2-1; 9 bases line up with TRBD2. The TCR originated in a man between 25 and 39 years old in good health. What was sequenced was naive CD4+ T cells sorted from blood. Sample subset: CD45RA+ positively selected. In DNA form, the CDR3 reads TGTGCCAGCTCACCCCCTAGCGGGACCCACAATGAGCAGTTCTTC. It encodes CASSPPSGTHNEQFF. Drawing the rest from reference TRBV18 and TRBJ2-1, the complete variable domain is NAGVMQNPRHLVRRRGQEARLRCSPMKGHSHVYWYRQLPEEGLKFMVYLQKENIIDESGMPKERFSAEFPKEGPSILRIQQVVRGDSAAYFCASSPPSGTHNEQFFGPGTRLTVL.